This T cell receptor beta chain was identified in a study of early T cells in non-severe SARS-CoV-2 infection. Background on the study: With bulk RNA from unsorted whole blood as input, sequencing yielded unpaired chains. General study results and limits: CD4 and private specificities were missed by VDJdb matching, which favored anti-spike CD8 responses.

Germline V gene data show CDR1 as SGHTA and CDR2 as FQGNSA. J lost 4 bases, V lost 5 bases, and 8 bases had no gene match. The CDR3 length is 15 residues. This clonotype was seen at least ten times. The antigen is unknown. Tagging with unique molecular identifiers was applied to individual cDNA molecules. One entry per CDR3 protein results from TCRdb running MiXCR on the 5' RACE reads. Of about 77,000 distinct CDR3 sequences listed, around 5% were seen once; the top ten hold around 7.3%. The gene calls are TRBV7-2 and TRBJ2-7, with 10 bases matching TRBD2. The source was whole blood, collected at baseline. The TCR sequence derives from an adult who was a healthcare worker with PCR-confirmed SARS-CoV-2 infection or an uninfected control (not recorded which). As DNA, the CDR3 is TGTGCCAGCAGCCACGCACTAGCGGGGCAATACGAGCAGTACTTC. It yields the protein CASSHALAGQYEQYF.